The 2 T cell receptor beta chains given below trace back to one sample, sequenced in a study of blood T cell repertoires in COVID-19. Sequencing used immunoSEQ multiplex PCR; TCRdb keeps in-frame clones, though not all of them. Here the sample spans 100,000 or so clones, approximately 76% being singletons. Material: peripheral blood. All receptors come from a woman in her 70s with acute or convalescent COVID-19.

The chain employs TRBV28 and TRBJ2-7, with 9 bases matching TRBD2. This CDR3 spans 19 amino acids. The germline V gene has CDR1 MDHEN and CDR2 SYDVKM. V lost 3 bases and J lost 3; bases outside the gene matches: 18. The CDR3 DNA sequence: TGTGCCAGCAGTTTCCCCACCCTGGAGCGTAGCGGGGGATTCTACGAGCAGTACTTC. Its protein is CASSFPTLERSGGFYEQYF.

V usage is TRBV19 and J usage is TRBJ2-2, with 7 bases fitting TRBD1. Per germline, CDR1 LNHDA and CDR2 SQIVND (reference sequence). J was trimmed by 0 bases and V by 10 bases; bases with no gene match: 11. This CDR3 is built from 16 residues. The CDR3 DNA is TGTGCCACCCAAGTGGACAGGACGTCGAACACCGGGGAGCTGTTTTTT. Its protein is CATQVDRTSNTGELFF.